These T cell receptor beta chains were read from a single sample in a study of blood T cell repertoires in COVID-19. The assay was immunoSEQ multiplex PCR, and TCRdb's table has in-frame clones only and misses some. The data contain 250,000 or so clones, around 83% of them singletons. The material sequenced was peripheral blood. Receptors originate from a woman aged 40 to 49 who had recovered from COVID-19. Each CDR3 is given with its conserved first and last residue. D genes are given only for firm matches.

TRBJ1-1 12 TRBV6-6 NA TGTGCCAGCAGTCTATTGAACACTGAAGCTTTCTTT CASSLLNTEAFF
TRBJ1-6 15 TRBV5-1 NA TGCGCCAGCAGCTTTACTGGGACATCAAATTCACCCCTCCACTTT CASSFTGTSNSPLHF
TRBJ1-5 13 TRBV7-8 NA TGTGCCAGCAGCCGAAGACTCAATCAGCCCCAGCATTTT CASSRRLNQPQHF
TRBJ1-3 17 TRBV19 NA TGTGCCAGTAGTATAATGATTACTGCCAACTCTGGAAACACCATATATTTT CASSIMITANSGNTIYF
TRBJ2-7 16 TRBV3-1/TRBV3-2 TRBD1 TGTGCCAGCAGCTCACTTTCCGACAGGGAAAACTACGAGCAGTACTTC CASSSLSDRENYEQYF
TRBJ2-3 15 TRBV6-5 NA TGTGCCAGCAGTTACAGTAGCCAATACACAGATACGCAGTATTTT CASSYSSQYTDTQYF
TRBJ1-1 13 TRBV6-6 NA TGTGCCGGCCGGGACACCGAGGGTGGTGAAGCTTTCTTT CAGRDTEGGEAFF
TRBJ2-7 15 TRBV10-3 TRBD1 TGTGCCATCAGTTTAACCGGGACAGGGTGGAACGAGCAGTACTTC CAISLTGTGWNEQYF
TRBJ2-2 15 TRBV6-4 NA TGTGCCAGCAGTGACTCGGCCGGGTACACCGGGGAGCTGTTTTTT CASSDSAGYTGELFF
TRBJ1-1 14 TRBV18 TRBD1 TGTGCCAGCTCACCCCAGGGGGGAAACACTGAAGCTTTCTTT CASSPQGGNTEAFF
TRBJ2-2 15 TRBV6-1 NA TGTGCCAGCAGTGAGCCAGGACAGTCAACCGGGGAGCTGTTTTTT CASSEPGQSTGELFF
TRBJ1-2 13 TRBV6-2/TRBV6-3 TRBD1 TGTGCCAGCAGTCTTAGGACAGGGGATGGCTACACCTTC CASSLRTGDGYTF
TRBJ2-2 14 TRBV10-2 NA TGCGCCAGCGGCCAGGCCCAGAACACCGGGGAGCTGTTTTTT CASGQAQNTGELFF
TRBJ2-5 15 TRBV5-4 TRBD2 TGTGCCAGCAGCTCTGCGGGGGGGCTGGGTGAGACCCAGTACTTC CASSSAGGLGETQYF
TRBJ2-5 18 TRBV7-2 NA TGTGCCAGCAGCCCCCGACAGGGAGGCCTCATTGGAGGAGAGACCCAGTACTTC CASSPRQGGLIGGETQYF
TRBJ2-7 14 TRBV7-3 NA TGTGCCAGCAGCTGGCAGGGGTCCGGCTACGAGCAGTACTTC CASSWQGSGYEQYF